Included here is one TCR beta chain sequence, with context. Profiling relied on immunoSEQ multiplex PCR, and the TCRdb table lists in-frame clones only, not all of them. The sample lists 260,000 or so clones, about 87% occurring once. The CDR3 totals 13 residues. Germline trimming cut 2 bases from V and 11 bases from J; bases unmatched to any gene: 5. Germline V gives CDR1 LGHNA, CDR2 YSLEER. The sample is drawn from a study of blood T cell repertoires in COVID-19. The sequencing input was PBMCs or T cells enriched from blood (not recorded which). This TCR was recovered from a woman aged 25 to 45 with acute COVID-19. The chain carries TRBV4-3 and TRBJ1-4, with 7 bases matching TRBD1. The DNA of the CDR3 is TGCGCCAGCAGCCAAAATCAGGGGGAGAAACTGTTTTTT. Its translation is CASSQNQGEKLFF.